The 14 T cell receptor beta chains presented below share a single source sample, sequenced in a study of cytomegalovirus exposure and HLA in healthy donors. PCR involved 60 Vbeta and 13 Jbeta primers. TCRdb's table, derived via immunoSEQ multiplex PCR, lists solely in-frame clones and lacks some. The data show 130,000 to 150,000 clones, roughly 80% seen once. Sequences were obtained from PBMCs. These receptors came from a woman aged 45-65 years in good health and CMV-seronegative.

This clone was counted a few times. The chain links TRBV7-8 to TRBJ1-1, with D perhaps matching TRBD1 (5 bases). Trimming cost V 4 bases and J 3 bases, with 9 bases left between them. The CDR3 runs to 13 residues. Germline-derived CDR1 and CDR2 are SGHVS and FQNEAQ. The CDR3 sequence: CASSWGVDTEAFF. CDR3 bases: TGTGCCAGCAGCTGGGGGGTGGACACTGAAGCTTTCTTT.

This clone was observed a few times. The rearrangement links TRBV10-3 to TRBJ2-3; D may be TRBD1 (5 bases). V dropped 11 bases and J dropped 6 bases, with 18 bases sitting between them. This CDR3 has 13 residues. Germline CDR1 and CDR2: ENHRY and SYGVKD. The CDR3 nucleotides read TGTGCCGTGCAGGGAAACCCTGATGATACGCAGTATTTT. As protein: CAVQGNPDDTQYF.

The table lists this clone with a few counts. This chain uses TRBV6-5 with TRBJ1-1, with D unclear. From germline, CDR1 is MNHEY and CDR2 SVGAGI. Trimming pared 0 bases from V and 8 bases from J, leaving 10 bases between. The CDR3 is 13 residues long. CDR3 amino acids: CASSYSRSAEAFF. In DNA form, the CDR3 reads TGTGCCAGCAGTTACTCGAGGAGCGCCGAAGCTTTCTTT.

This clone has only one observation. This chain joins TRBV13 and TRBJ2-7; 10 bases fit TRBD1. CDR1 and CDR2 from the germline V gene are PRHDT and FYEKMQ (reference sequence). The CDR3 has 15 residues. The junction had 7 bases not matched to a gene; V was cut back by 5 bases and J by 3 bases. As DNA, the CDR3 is TGTGCCAGCAGCAGCGGGACAGGGGCGGGCTACGAGCAGTACTTC. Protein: CASSSGTGAGYEQYF. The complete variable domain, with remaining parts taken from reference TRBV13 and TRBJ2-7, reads AAGVIQSPRHLIKEKRETATLKCYPIPRHDTVYWYQQGPGQDPQFLISFYEKMQSDKGSIPDRFSAQQFSDYHSELNMSSLELGDSALYFCASSSGTGAGYEQYFGPGTRLTVT.

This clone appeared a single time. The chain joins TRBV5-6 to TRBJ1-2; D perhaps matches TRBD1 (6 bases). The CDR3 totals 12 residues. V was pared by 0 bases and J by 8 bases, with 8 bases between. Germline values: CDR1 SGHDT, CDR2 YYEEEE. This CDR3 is CASSLVGAGYTF. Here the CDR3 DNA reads TGTGCCAGCAGCTTGGTGGGGGCGGGCTACACCTTC.

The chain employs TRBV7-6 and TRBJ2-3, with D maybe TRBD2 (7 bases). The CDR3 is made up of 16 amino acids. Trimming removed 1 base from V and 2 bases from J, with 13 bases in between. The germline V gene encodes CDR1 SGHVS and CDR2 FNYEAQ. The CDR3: CASSLGPGGVTDTQYF. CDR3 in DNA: TGTGCCAGCAGCTTAGGCCCGGGGGGCGTCACAGATACGCAGTATTTT.

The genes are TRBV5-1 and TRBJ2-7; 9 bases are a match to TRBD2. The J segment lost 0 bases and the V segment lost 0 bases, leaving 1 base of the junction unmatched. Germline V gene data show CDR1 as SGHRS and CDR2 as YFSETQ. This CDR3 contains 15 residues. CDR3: CASSLGTSASYEQYF. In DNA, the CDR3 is TGCGCCAGCAGCTTGGGGACTAGCGCCTCCTACGAGCAGTACTTC.

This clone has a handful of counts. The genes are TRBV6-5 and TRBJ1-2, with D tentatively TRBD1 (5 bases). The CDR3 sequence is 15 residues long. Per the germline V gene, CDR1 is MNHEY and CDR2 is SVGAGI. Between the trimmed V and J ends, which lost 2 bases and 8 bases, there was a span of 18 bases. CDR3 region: CASSYGASPWVGYTF. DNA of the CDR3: TGTGCCAGCAGTTACGGGGCCAGCCCCTGGGTAGGCTACACCTTC.

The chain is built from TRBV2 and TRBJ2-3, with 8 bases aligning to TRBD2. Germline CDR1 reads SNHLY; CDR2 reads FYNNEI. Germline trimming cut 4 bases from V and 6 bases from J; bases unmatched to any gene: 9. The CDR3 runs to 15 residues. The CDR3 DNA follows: TGTGCCAGCAGTGTTCAGCGGGGGAATAGTGATACGCAGTATTTT. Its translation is CASSVQRGNSDTQYF.

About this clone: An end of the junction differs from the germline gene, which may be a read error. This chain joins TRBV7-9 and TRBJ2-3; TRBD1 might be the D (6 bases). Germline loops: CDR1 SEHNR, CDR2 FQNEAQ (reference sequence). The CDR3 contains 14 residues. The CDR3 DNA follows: TGTGCCAGCAGCCAGGACAGTAGGACAGCTACGCAGTATTTT. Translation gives CASSQDSRTATQYF.

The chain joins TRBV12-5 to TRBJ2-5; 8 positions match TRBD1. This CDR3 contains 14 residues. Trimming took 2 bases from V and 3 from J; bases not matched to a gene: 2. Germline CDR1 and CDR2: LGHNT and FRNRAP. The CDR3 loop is CASGLQDREETQYF. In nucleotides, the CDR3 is TGTGCTAGTGGTTTGCAGGACAGGGAAGAGACCCAGTACTTC.

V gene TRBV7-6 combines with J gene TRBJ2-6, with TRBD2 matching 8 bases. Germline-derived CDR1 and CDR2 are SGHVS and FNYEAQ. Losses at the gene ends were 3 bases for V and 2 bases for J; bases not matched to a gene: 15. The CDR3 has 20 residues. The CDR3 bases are TGTGCCAGCAGCTTGGGTGGACTAGCCCCGGGTAGGACTGGGGCCAACGTCCTGACTTTC. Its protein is CASSLGGLAPGRTGANVLTF.

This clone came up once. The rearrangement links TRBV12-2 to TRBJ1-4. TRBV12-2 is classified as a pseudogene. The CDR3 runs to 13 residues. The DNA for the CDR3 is TGTGCAAGTCGCTTTGGCGTGGAGGAAAAACTGTTTTTT. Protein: CASRFGVEEKLFF.

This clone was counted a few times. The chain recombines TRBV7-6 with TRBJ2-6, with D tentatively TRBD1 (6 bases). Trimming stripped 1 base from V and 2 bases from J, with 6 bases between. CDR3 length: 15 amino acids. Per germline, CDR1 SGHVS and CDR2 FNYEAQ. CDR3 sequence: CASSLGQAGANVLTF. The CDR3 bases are TGTGCCAGCAGCTTAGGACAGGCTGGGGCCAACGTCCTGACTTTC.